These 30 T cell receptor beta chains originate from one sample sequenced in a study of T cell responses to AZD1222 COVID-19 vaccine. Sequencing was performed with immunoSEQ multiplex PCR; in TCRdb, only in-frame clones are kept and a portion is missing. The table shows tens of thousands of clones, with approximately 91% occurring only once. The sequencing used peripheral blood, collected on day 0 of AZD1222 vaccination. Receptors originate from an adult in good health.

This chain connects TRBV6-2 or TRBV6-3 to TRBJ2-1, with 13 bases identical to TRBD2. Trimming cost V 7 bases and J 15 bases; bases outside gene matches: 9. The CDR3 has 13 amino acids. Germline V gene lookup returns CDR1 MNHEY and CDR2 SVGEGT. This CDR3 is CASTPGLAGFVFF. Here the CDR3 DNA reads TGTGCCAGCACCCCGGGACTAGCGGGGTTTGTGTTCTTC.

The chain employs TRBV20-1 and TRBJ2-1; 8 bases fit TRBD1. The CDR3 sequence is 14 residues long. V trimming: 3 bases; J trimming: 7 bases; junction bases outside the gene matches: 8. CDR1 and CDR2 from the germline V gene are DFQATT and SNEGSKA (reference sequence). The CDR3 reads CSASTDRAGNEQFF. The CDR3 DNA follows: TGCAGTGCTAGTACGGACAGGGCGGGGAATGAGCAGTTCTTC.

Only one count was recorded for this clone. The CDR3 loop reads CASSPGLATGSPLHF. Written as DNA, the CDR3 is TGTGCCAGTAGTCCCGGGCTCGCGACGGGTTCACCCCTCCACTTT. The chain has TRBV19 and TRBJ1-6; no definite D call. The germline V gene encodes CDR1 LNHDA and CDR2 SQIVND (reference sequence). Trimming took off 5 bases at V and 9 bases at J, with 17 bases between the two ends. This CDR3 is 15 amino acids long. Complete variable domain (other parts from reference TRBV19 and TRBJ1-6): DGGITQSPKYLFRKEGQNVTLSCEQNLNHDAMYWYRQDPGQGLRLIYYSQIVNDFQKGDIAEGYSVSREKKESFPLTVTSAQKNPTAFYLCASSPGLATGSPLHFGNGTRLTVT.

The chain links TRBV30 to TRBJ2-2; D is unclear. There are 12 residues in the CDR3. Trimming shortened V by 0 bases and J by 5 bases, and 4 bases separated the two germline ends. Germline loops: CDR1 GTSNPN, CDR2 SVGIG (reference sequence). DNA of the CDR3: TGTGCCTGGAGTGTACGTACCGGGGAGCTGTTTTTT. Its protein product is CAWSVRTGELFF.

The chain employs TRBV7-8 and TRBJ1-3, with D possibly matching TRBD1 (6 bases). Germline CDR1 is SGHVS and CDR2 is FQNEAQ. Trimming pared 7 bases from V and 0 bases from J, leaving 10 bases between. The CDR3 has 14 amino acids. CDR3: CASTQGGSGNTIYF. DNA for the CDR3: TGTGCCAGCACCCAAGGGGGCTCTGGAAACACCATATATTTT.

This sequence joins TRBV11-2 and TRBJ1-6; maybe TRBD1 (5 bases). The V gene's germline CDR1 is SGHAT and CDR2 FQNNGV. V lost 5 bases and J lost 4, with 18 bases in between. The CDR3 contains 17 residues. The CDR3 sequence: CASSARGGGFYNSPLHF. The CDR3 region has the DNA TGTGCCAGCAGCGCCCGAGGTGGGGGGTTTTATAATTCACCCCTCCACTTT.

V usage is TRBV9 and J usage is TRBJ1-3; D remains ambiguous. Trimming cost V 4 bases and J 4 bases, with 15 bases left between them. CDR3 length equals 15 residues. Germline lookup yields CDR1 SGDLS and CDR2 YYNGEE. The CDR3 sequence: CASSQYFGSGNTIYF. The CDR3 DNA sequence: TGTGCCAGCAGCCAATACTTCGGGTCGGGAAACACCATATATTTT.

The J gene is TRBJ2-5, the V gene TRBV2; tentatively, D is TRBD1 (6 bases). This CDR3 contains 15 residues. Per germline, CDR1 SNHLY and CDR2 FYNNEI. With 4 bases removed from V and 5 bases from J, the gap between germline ends came to 17 bases. CDR3 loop: CASSGLDSQGETQYF. In DNA, the CDR3 is TGTGCCAGCAGTGGCCTAGACTCTCAGGGGGAGACCCAGTACTTC.

V and J are TRBV7-9 and TRBJ1-5; TRBD1 is a possible D gene (6 bases). The CDR3 has 16 amino acids. The V end was cut by 5 bases, the J end by 5 bases, with 19 bases between. The germline gives CDR1 SEHNR, CDR2 FQNEAQ (reference sequence). CDR3 sequence: CASSPLRGTADQPQHF. In nucleotides, the CDR3 is TGTGCCAGCAGCCCCCTCAGGGGAACGGCCGATCAGCCCCAGCATTTT.

V usage is TRBV6-1 and J usage is TRBJ1-1; the D is unclear. Trimming stripped 3 bases from V and 1 base from J, with 6 bases between. Looked up from germline, CDR1 is MNHNS and CDR2 is SASEGT. This CDR3 is 13 amino acids long. The CDR3 bases are TGTGCCAGCAGTGACCCCTGGAACACTGAAGCTTTCTTT. Protein: CASSDPWNTEAFF.

The chain joins TRBV18 to TRBJ1-5; D uncertain. The germline V gene has CDR1 KGHSH and CDR2 LQKENI. V gave up 3 bases and J gave up 5 bases, with 11 bases separating them. CDR3 size: 14 residues. The CDR3 DNA sequence: TGTGCCAGCTCACCTCAGGAAGGCGATCAGCCCCAGCATTTT. This codes for CASSPQEGDQPQHF.

J is TRBJ1-5 and V is TRBV5-5, with 11 nucleotides matching TRBD1. V gave up 5 bases and J gave up 3 bases; unmatched junction bases: 10. CDR1 SGHKS and CDR2 YYEKEE come from the germline V gene (reference sequence). This CDR3 comprises 17 residues. The DNA for the CDR3 is TGTGCCAGCAGTCGGGACAGGGGGTTTTCGGACAATCAGCCCCAGCATTTT. Residues: CASSRDRGFSDNQPQHF.

The rearrangement uses TRBV6-1 and TRBJ1-5; D not certain. Trimming took 3 bases from V and 4 from J, leaving 4 bases between them. This CDR3 contains 12 residues. Germline CDR1 reads MNHNS; CDR2 reads SASEGT. The CDR3 reads CASSEFNQPQHF. The DNA for the CDR3 is TGTGCCAGCAGTGAGTTTAATCAGCCCCAGCATTTT.

This chain joins TRBV29-1 and TRBJ1-5; D perhaps matches TRBD1 (5 bases). The CDR3 sequence is 12 residues long. Trimming removed 6 bases from V and 5 bases from J, with 11 bases in between. Germline assignment: CDR1 SQVTM and CDR2 ANQGSEA. The CDR3 spells CSVGQRHQPQHF. The DNA for the CDR3 is TGCAGCGTGGGGCAGCGTCATCAGCCCCAGCATTTT. Supplemented by reference TRBV29-1 and TRBJ1-5, the full variable domain reads SAVISQKPSRDICQRGTSLTIQCQVDSQVTMMFWYRQQPGQSLTLIATANQGSEATYESGFVIDKFPISRPNLTFSTLTVSNMSPEDSSIYLCSVGQRHQPQHFGDGTRLSIL.

The DNA for the CDR3 is TGCGCCAGCAGCTCCGGACAGGGAAGGGGTAATCGAAACACCATATATTTT. It yields the protein CASSSGQGRGNRNTIYF. V gene TRBV5-1 combines with J gene TRBJ1-3; 8 bases align to TRBD1. The CDR3 is 17 amino acids. Germline-derived CDR1 and CDR2 are SGHRS and YFSETQ. The ends lost 3 bases at V and 5 bases at J; junction bases unmatched: 13.

Written as DNA, the CDR3 is TGTGCCAGCAGCCACATTGGGGGGGGCTTCTCCTACGAGCAGTACTTC. Translation gives CASSHIGGGFSYEQYF. J is TRBJ2-7 and V is TRBV4-2, with D possibly being TRBD2 (7 bases). Per germline, CDR1 LGHNA and CDR2 YNFKEQ. CDR3 length: 16 residues. The V gene lost 3 bases and the J gene lost 0 bases, with 15 bases spanning the gap.

This sequence joins TRBV18 and TRBJ1-2, with D unresolved. Germline CDR1 reads KGHSH; CDR2 reads LQKENI. This CDR3 spans 14 amino acids. V lost 3 bases and J 6 bases, leaving 14 bases between the germline ends. CDR3 nucleotides: TGTGCCAGCTCACCGACCGAGGAGGTTCATGGCTACACCTTC. Translated, it gives CASSPTEEVHGYTF.

The chain recombines TRBV24-1 with TRBJ2-1; no clear D gene. This CDR3 region has 15 residues. The V end lost 0 bases, the J end lost 4 bases, and 9 bases lay between the germline ends. Germline V gene sequence: CDR1 KGHDR, CDR2 SFDVKD. As DNA, the CDR3 is TGTGCCACCAGTGATTTGCGGTCAGCTTACAATGAGCAGTTCTTC. The encoded protein is CATSDLRSAYNEQFF.

The CDR3 bases are TGTGCCAGCAGCCAAACGCCCCCAGGGGGGAAAAAAGAGACCCAGTACTTC. Translated: CASSQTPPGGKKETQYF. This chain links TRBV7-2 with TRBJ2-5, with D possibly TRBD1 on 7 matching bases. The CDR3 covers 17 residues. V was shortened by 5 bases and J by 3 bases, with 22 bases between the two germline ends. Germline V gene data show CDR1 as SGHTA and CDR2 as FQGNSA. Filled out from reference TRBV7-2 and TRBJ2-5, the complete variable domain reads GAGVSQSPSNKVTEKGKDVELRCDPISGHTALYWYRQSLGQGLEFLIYFQGNSAPDKSGLPSDRFSAERTGGSVSTLTIQRTQQEDSAVYLCASSQTPPGGKKETQYFGPGTRLLVL.

The V gene is TRBV7-2, the J gene TRBJ2-3, with no clear D. In germline, CDR1 is SGHTA, CDR2 FQGNSA. This CDR3 region has 18 residues. V was clipped by 2 bases and J by 0 bases, with 18 bases between them. The DNA for the CDR3 is TGTGCCAGCAGCTTACGGGTTGTACAGAGAACTAGCACAGATACGCAGTATTTT. Its protein product is CASSLRVVQRTSTDTQYF.

This clone was seen a single time. This chain links TRBV27 with TRBJ1-2; 7 bases fit TRBD1. The CDR3 runs 16 residues. In germline, CDR1 is MNHEY, CDR2 SMNVEV (reference sequence). After removal of 6 bases from V and 1 base from J, the junction contained 11 bases not matched to a gene. The CDR3 protein is CASSKRADRNNYGYTF. DNA for the CDR3: TGTGCCAGCAGCAAACGAGCGGACAGGAATAACTATGGCTACACCTTC.

This rearrangement joins TRBV18 to TRBJ2-7; unclear D gene. Germline V CDR1 and CDR2: KGHSH, LQKENI. Trimming left V 3 bases short and J 1 base short, with 7 bases between. The CDR3 totals 13 residues. In DNA form, the CDR3 reads TGTGCCAGCTCACCTTTGGAGTCCTACGAGCAGTACTTC. This translates into CASSPLESYEQYF. The full variable domain, its missing parts supplied by reference TRBV18 and TRBJ2-7, is NAGVMQNPRHLVRRRGQEARLRCSPMKGHSHVYWYRQLPEEGLKFMVYLQKENIIDESGMPKERFSAEFPKEGPSILRIQQVVRGDSAAYFCASSPLESYEQYFGPGTRLTVT.

A note on this clone: Other DNA sequences in the sample encode the same CDR3. The genes are TRBV6-5 and TRBJ1-6, with D uncertain. The germline V gene has CDR1 MNHEY and CDR2 SVGAGI. The germline V and J ends were trimmed by 5 bases and 10 bases, with 12 bases remaining between them. The CDR3 extends over 13 amino acids. The CDR3 DNA follows: TGTGCCAGCAGTCTGGCTCCGGGATCACCCCTCCACTTT. Its translation: CASSLAPGSPLHF.

The rearrangement links TRBV5-1 to TRBJ2-7; 10 nucleotides align to TRBD2. The germline CDR1 and CDR2 sequences are SGHRS and YFSETQ. V was pared by 4 bases and J by 0 bases, with 4 bases of the junction left unmatched. The CDR3 consists of 15 residues. The CDR3 DNA is TGCGCCAGCAGCGCAATAGCGGGGGGCTCCTACGAGCAGTACTTC. Amino acids: CASSAIAGGSYEQYF.

The chain is built from TRBV27 and TRBJ2-1; TRBD2 agrees at 9 bases. This CDR3 contains 14 residues. The junction had 7 bases not matched to a gene; V was cut back by 7 bases and J by 6 bases. Germline V gene lookup returns CDR1 MNHEY and CDR2 SMNVEV (reference sequence). This CDR3 is CASTGGGASNEQFF. The DNA for the CDR3 is TGTGCCAGCACCGGCGGGGGGGCCAGCAATGAGCAGTTCTTC.

There are a few counts of this clone. J is TRBJ1-1 and V is TRBV6-5, with TRBD1 identical over 7 bases. The CDR3 is made up of 14 amino acids. Trimming at V came to 0 bases and at J to 5 bases, leaving 3 bases not matched to a gene. Germline-derived CDR1 and CDR2 are MNHEY and SVGAGI. Here the CDR3 reads CASSYSDRRTEAFF. CDR3 coding DNA: TGTGCCAGCAGTTACTCGGACAGGAGAACTGAAGCTTTCTTT.

CDR3 nucleotides: TGTGCCAGCAGTTACCGGGGTAATTTGAAAGTGACCCAGTACTTC. The encoded protein is CASSYRGNLKVTQYF. The genes are TRBV6-2 or TRBV6-3 and TRBJ2-5; a possible D gene is TRBD2 (5 bases). This CDR3 spans 15 amino acids. The germline V gene has CDR1 MNHEY and CDR2 SVGEGT. The V end was cut by 2 bases, the J end by 7 bases, with 17 bases between.

This clone was counted between two and nine times. The chain links TRBV6-6 to TRBJ1-6; maybe TRBD1 (6 bases). There are 14 residues in the CDR3. Per germline, CDR1 MNHNY and CDR2 SVGAGI (reference sequence). Trimming removed 6 bases at V and 9 bases at J, with 15 bases between. This chain's CDR3 is CASRPGGGGSPLHF. DNA for the CDR3: TGTGCCAGCAGACCTGGGGGCGGGGGTTCACCCCTCCACTTT.

The V and J genes are TRBV19 and TRBJ1-6; the D gene is possibly TRBD1 (6 bases). With 5 bases removed from V and 5 bases from J, the gap between germline ends came to 13 bases. Germline V CDR1 and CDR2: LNHDA, SQIVND (reference sequence). The CDR3 spans 15 residues. CDR3 bases: TGTGCCAGTAGTCCCTGGGACAATGATAATTCACCCCTCCACTTT. It encodes CASSPWDNDNSPLHF.

This clone was seen a single time. The junction differs from germline at one of its ends, possibly a read error. The chain joins TRBV7-7 to TRBJ2-2; D assignment may be TRBD1 or TRBD2 (5 bases each). The CDR3 sequence is 15 residues long. CDR1 is SSHAT, CDR2 FNYEAQ, per germline (reference sequence). CDR3 bases: TGTGCTAGCAGCACCGGCCTAGCAGGGACCGGGGAGCTGTTTTTT. This sequence encodes CASSTGLAGTGELFF.